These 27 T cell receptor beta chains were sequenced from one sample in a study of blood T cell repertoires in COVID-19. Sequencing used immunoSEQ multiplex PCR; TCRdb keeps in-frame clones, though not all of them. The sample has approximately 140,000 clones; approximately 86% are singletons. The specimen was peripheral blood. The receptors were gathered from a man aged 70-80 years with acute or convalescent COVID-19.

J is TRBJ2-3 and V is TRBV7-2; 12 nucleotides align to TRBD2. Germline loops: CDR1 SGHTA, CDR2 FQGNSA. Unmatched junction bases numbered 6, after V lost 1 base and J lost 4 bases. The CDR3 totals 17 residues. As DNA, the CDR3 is TGTGCCAGCAGCTTAGAACTAGCGGGAGGAGGGGCAGATACGCAGTATTTT. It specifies CASSLELAGGGADTQYF.

The CDR3 region is CASSAPGQANEKLFF. For the CDR3, the DNA is TGTGCCAGCAGTGCCCCGGGACAGGCAAATGAAAAACTGTTTTTT. The chain carries TRBV27 and TRBJ1-4; TRBD1 aligns across 8 bases. Germline values: CDR1 MNHEY, CDR2 SMNVEV (reference sequence). The V and J ends lost 5 bases and 5 bases, in that order; junction bases with no gene match: 7. The CDR3 extends over 15 amino acids. The full variable domain, rest sourced from reference TRBV27 and TRBJ1-4, is EAQVTQNPRYLITVTGKKLTVTCSQNMNHEYMSWYRQDPGLGLRQIYYSMNVEVTDKGDVPEGYKVSRKEKRNFPLILESPSPNQTSLYFCASSAPGQANEKLFFGSGTQLSVL.

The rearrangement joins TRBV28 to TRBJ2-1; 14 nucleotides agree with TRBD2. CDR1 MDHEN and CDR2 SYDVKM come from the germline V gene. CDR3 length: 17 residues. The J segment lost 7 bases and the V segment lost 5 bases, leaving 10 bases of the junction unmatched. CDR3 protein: CASSPAGTSGRRNEQFF. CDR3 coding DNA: TGTGCCAGCAGTCCCGCCGGGACTAGCGGGAGACGGAATGAGCAGTTCTTC.

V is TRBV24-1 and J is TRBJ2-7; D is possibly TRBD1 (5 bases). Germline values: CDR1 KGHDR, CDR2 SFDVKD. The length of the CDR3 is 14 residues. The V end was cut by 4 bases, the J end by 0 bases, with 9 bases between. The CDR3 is CATSDQGSSYEQYF. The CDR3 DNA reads TGTGCCACCAGTGACCAGGGCAGCTCCTACGAGCAGTACTTC.

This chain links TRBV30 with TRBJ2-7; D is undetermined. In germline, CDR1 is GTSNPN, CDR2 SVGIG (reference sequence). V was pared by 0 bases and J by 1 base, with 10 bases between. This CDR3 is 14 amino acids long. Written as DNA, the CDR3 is TGTGCCTGGAGTGTACGGCAGGTATCCTACGAGCAGTACTTC. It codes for CAWSVRQVSYEQYF.

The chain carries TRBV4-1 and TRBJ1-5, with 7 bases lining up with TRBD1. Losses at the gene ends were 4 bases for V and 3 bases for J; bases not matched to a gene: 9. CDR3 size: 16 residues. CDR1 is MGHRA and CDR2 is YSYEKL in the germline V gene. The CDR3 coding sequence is TGCGCCAGCAGCCGAGTAGGGGGCCAGGACAATCAGCCCCAGCATTTT. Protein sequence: CASSRVGGQDNQPQHF.

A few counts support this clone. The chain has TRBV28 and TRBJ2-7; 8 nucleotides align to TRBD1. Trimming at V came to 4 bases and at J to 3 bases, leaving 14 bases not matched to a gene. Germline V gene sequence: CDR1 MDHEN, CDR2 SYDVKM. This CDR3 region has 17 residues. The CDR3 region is CASSSTYRDRFYYEQYF. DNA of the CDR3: TGTGCCAGCAGTTCCACGTACCGGGACAGGTTCTACTACGAGCAGTACTTC.

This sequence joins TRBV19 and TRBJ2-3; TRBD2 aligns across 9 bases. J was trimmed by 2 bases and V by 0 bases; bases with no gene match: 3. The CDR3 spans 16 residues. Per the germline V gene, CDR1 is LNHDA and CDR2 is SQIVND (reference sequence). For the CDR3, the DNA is TGTGCCAGTAGTATAGATCTAGCGGGAACCACAGATACGCAGTATTTT. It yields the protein CASSIDLAGTTDTQYF.

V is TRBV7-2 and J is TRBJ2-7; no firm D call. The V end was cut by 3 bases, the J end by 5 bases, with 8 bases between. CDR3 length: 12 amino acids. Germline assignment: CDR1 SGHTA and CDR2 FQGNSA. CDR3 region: CASSFILHEQYF. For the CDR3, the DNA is TGTGCCAGCAGCTTTATACTCCACGAGCAGTACTTC.

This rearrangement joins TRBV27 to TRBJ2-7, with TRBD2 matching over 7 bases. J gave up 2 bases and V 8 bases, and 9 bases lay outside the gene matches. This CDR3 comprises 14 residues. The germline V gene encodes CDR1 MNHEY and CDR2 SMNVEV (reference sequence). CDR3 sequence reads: CASARLAEPYEQYF. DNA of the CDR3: TGTGCCAGCGCGCGTCTAGCGGAGCCCTACGAGCAGTACTTC.

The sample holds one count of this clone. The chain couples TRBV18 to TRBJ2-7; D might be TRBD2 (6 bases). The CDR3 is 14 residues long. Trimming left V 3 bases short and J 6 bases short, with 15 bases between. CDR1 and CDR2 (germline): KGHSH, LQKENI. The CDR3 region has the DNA TGTGCCAGCTCACCGTCCCGGGACTTAGGCGAGCAGTACTTC. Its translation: CASSPSRDLGEQYF.

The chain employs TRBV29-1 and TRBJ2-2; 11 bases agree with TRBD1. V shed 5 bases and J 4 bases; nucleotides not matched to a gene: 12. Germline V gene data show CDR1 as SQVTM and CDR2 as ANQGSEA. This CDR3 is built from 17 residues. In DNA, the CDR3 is TGCAGCGTTCCGTCCGGGACAGGGGGAGATGTCACCGGGGAGCTGTTTTTT. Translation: CSVPSGTGGDVTGELFF.

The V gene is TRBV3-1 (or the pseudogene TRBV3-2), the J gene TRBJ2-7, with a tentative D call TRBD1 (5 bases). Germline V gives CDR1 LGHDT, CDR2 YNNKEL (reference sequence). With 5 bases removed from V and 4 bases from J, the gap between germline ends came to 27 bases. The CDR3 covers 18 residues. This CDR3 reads CASSSTVRVQTLPYEQYF. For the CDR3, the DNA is TGTGCCAGCAGCTCCACGGTCAGGGTTCAAACCCTTCCTTACGAGCAGTACTTC.

The CDR3 here is CSVFRGNGELFF. The CDR3 DNA follows: TGCAGCGTTTTCAGGGGAAACGGGGAGCTGTTTTTT. The chain couples TRBV29-1 to TRBJ2-2, with D tentatively TRBD1 (6 bases). The germline V gene encodes CDR1 SQVTM and CDR2 ANQGSEA. This CDR3 is 12 amino acids long. V lost 5 bases, J lost 7 bases, and 11 bases lay in between.

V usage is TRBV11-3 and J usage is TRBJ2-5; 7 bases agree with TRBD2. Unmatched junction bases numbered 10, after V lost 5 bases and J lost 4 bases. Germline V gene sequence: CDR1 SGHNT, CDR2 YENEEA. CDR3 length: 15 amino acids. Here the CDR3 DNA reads TGTGCCAGCAGCCTGGGGGGGGTTGAAGGAGAGACCCAGTACTTC. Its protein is CASSLGGVEGETQYF.

CDR3 nucleotide sequence: TGTGCCAGCAGCTTAGTGGGCCTCAAGGAGACCCAGTACTTC. As protein: CASSLVGLKETQYF. This chain joins TRBV7-9 and TRBJ2-5; D unclear. This CDR3 contains 14 residues. Trimming removed 1 base at V and 5 bases at J, with 11 bases between. Germline CDR1 SEHNR, CDR2 FQNEAQ (reference sequence).

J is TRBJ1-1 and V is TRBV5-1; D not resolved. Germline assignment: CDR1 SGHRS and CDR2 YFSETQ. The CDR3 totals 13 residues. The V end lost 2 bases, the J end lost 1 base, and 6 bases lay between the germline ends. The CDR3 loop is CASSLTENTEAFF. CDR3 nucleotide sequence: TGCGCCAGCAGCTTAACAGAGAACACTGAAGCTTTCTTT.

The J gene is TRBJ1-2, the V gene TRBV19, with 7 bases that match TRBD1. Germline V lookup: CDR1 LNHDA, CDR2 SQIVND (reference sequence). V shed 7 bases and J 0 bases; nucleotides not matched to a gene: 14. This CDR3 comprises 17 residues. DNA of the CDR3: TGTGCCAGTACCACCGGGGACAGCCTAACCTCTAACTATGGCTACACCTTC. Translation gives CASTTGDSLTSNYGYTF.

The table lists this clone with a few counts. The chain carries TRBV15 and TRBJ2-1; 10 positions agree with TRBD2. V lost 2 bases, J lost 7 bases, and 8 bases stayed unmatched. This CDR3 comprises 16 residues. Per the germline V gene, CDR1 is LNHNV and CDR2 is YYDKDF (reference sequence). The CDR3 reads CATSRTRLAGANEQFF. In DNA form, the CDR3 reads TGTGCCACCAGCAGAACCCGGCTAGCGGGAGCGAATGAGCAGTTCTTC. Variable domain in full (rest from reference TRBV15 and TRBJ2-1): DAMVIQNPRYQVTQFGKPVTLSCSQTLNHNVMYWYQQKSSQAPKLLFHYYDKDFNNEADTPDNFQSRRPNTSFCFLDIRSPGLGDTAMYLCATSRTRLAGANEQFFGPGTRLTVL.

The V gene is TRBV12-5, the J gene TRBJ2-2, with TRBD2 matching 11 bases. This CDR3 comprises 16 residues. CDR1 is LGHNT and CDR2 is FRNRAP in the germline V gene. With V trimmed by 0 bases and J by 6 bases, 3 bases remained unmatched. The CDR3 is CASGLVLSGRAGELFF. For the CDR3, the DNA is TGTGCTAGTGGTTTGGTACTTAGCGGGAGGGCCGGGGAGCTGTTTTTT.

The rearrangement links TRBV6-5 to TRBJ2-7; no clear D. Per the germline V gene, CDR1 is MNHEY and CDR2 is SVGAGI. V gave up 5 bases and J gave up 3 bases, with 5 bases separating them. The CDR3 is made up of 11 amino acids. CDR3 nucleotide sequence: TGTGCCAGCAGTAATCTCTACGAGCAGTACTTC. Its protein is CASSNLYEQYF.

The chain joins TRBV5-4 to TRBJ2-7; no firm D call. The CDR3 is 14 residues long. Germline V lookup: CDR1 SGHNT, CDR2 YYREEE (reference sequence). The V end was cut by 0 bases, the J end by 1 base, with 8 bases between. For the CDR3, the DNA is TGTGCCAGCAGCTTGGCGGGTTGGTCCTACGAGCAGTACTTC. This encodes CASSLAGWSYEQYF.

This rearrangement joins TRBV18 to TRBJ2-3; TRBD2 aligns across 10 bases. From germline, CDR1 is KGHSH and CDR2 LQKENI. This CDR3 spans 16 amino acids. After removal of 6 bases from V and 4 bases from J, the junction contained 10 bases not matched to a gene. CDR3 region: CASSRLRSGRADTQYF. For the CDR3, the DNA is TGTGCCAGCTCTCGGCTAAGGAGCGGGAGGGCAGATACGCAGTATTTT.

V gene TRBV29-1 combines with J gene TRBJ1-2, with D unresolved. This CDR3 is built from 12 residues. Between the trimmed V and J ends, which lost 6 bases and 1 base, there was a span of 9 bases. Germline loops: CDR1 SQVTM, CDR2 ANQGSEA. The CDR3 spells CSVLSDNYGYTF. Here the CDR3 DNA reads TGCAGCGTCCTCAGCGATAACTATGGCTACACCTTC.

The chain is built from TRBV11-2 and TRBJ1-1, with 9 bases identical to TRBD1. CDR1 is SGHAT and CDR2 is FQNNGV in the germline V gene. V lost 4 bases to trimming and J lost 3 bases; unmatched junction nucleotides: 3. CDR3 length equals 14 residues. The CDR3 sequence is CASSWDRADTEAFF. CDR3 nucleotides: TGTGCCAGCAGCTGGGACAGGGCGGACACTGAAGCTTTCTTT.

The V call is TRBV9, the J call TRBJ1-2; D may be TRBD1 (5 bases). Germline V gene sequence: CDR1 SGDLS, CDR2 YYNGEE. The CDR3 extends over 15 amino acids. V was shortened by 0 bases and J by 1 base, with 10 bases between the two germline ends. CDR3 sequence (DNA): TGTGCCAGCAGCGTAGAGGGGATTTTTAACTATGGCTACACCTTC. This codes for CASSVEGIFNYGYTF.

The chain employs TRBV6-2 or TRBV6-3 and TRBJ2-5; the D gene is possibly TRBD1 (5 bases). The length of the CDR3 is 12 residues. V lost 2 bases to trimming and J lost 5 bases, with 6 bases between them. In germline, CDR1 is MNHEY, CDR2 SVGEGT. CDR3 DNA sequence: TGTGCCAGCAGTTACGCAGGGGAGACCCAGTACTTC. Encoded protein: CASSYAGETQYF.